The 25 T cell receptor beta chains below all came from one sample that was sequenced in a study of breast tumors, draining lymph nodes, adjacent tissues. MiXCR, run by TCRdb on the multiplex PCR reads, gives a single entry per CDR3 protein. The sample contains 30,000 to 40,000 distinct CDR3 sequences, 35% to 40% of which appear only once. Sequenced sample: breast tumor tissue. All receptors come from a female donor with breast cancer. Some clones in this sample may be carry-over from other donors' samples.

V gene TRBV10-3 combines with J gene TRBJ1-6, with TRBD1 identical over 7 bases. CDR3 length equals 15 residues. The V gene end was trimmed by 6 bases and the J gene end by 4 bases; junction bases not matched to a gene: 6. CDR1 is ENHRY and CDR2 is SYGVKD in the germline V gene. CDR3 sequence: CAISEDRVYNSPLHF. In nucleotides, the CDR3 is TGTGCCATCAGCGAAGACAGGGTGTATAATTCACCCCTCCACTTT.

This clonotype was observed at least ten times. The CDR3, as DNA: TGTGCCAGCAGTTTATACGGAAGCGATGAGCAGTTCTTC. It specifies CASSLYGSDEQFF. The rearrangement joins TRBV27 to TRBJ2-1; D remains ambiguous. In germline, CDR1 is MNHEY, CDR2 SMNVEV (reference sequence). Trimming took 1 base from V and 8 from J, leaving 9 bases between them. This CDR3 has 13 residues.

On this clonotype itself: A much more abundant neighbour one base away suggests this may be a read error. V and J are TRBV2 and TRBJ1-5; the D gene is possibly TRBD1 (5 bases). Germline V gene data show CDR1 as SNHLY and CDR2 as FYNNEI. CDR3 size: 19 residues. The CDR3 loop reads CASSKGSRDRRYSSQPQHF. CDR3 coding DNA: TGTGCCAGCAGCAAAGGGAGCCGGGACCGCCGATATAGCAGTCAGCCCCAGCATTTT.

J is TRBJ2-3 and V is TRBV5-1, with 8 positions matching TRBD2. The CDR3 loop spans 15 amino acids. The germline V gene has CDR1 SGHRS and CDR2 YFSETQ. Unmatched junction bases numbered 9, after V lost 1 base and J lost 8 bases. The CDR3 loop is CASSLRTSGEGTQYF. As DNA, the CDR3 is TGCGCCAGCAGCTTGAGAACTAGCGGAGAGGGTACGCAGTATTTT.

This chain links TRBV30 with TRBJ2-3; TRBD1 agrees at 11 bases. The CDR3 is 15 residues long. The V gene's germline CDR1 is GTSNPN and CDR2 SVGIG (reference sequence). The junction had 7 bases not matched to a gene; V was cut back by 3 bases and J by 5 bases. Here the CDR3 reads CAWSLGTGGVDTQYF. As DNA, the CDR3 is TGTGCCTGGAGCCTAGGGACAGGGGGGGTAGATACGCAGTATTTT.

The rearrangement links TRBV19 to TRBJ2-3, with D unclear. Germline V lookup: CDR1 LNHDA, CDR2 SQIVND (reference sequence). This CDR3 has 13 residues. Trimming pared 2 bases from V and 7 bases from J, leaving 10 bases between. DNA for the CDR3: TGTGCCAGTAGTATACGGTCTGGGCATACGCAGTATTTT. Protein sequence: CASSIRSGHTQYF.

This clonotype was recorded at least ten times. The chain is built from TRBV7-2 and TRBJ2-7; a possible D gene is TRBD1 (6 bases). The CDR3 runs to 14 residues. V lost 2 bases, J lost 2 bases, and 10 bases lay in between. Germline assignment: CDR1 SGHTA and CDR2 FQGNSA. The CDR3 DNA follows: TGTGCCAGCAGCTTACTCAGGGGTCCCTACGAGCAGTACTTC. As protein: CASSLLRGPYEQYF.

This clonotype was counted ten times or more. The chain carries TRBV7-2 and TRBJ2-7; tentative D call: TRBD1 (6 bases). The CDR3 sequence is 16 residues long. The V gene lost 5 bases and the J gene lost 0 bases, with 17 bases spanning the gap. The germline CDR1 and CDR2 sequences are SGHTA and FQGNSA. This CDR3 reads CASSVRAGAYSYEQYF. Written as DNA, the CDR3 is TGTGCCAGCAGCGTCCGAGCAGGGGCCTACTCCTACGAGCAGTACTTC.

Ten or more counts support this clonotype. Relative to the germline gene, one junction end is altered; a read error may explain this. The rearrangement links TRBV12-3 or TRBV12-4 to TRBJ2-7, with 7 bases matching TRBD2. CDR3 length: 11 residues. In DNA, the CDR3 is TGTGCCAGCGCTACAGCGGGGCCCCCTTCCTTC. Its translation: CASATAGPPSF.

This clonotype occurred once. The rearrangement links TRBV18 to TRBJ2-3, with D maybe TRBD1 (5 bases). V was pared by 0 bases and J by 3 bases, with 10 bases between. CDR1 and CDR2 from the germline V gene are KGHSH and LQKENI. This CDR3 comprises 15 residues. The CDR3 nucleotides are TGTGCCAGCTCACCACCTCAGGGCACAACAGATACGCAGTATTTT. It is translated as CASSPPQGTTDTQYF.

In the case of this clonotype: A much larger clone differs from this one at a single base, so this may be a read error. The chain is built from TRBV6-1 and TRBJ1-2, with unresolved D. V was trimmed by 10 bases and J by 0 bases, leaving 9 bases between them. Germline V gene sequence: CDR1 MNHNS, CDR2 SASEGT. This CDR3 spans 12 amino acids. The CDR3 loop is CATNDTNYGYTF. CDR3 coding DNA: TGTGCCACAAATGACACTAACTATGGCTACACCTTC.

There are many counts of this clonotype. The CDR3 nucleotides read TGCAGTGCGAATTTCCAAGAGACCCAGTACTTC. Translated: CSANFQETQYF. The chain links TRBV20-1 to TRBJ2-5; no definite D call. Germline V gives CDR1 DFQATT, CDR2 SNEGSKA (reference sequence). Trimming took off 6 bases at V and 1 base at J, with 6 bases between the two ends. The CDR3 extends over 11 amino acids.

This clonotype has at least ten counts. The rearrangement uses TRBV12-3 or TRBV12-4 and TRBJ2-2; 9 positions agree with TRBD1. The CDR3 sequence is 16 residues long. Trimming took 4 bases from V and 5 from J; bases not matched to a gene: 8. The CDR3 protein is CASSWTGTGLTGELFF. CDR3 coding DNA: TGTGCCAGCAGTTGGACCGGGACAGGGCTGACCGGGGAGCTGTTTTTT.

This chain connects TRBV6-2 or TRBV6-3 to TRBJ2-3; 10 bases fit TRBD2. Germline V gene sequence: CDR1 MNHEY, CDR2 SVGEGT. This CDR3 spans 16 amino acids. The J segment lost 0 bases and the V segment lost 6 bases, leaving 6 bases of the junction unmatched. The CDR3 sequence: CASRPSGRWSTDTQYF. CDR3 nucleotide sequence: TGTGCCAGCAGGCCTAGCGGGAGATGGAGCACAGATACGCAGTATTTT.

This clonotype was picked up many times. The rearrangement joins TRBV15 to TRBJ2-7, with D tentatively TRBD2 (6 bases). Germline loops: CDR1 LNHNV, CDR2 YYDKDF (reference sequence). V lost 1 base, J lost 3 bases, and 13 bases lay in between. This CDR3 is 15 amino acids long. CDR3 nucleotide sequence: TGTGCCACCAGCAGAGGGGGGACTGGTAACTACGAGCAGTACTTC. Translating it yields CATSRGGTGNYEQYF.

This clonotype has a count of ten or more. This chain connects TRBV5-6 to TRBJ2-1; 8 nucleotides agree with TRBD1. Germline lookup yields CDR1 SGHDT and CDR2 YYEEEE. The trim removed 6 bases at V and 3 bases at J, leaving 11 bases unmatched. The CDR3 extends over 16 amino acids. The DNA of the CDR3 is TGTGCCAGCAACCCGAGGACAGGGCGTAACTACAATGAGCAGTTCTTC. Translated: CASNPRTGRNYNEQFF.

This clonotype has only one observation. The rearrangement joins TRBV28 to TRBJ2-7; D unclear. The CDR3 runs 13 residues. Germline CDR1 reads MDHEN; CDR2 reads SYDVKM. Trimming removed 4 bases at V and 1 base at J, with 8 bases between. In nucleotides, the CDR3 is TGTGCCAGCAGTTGGCCCTCATCCTACGAGCAGTACTTC. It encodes CASSWPSSYEQYF.

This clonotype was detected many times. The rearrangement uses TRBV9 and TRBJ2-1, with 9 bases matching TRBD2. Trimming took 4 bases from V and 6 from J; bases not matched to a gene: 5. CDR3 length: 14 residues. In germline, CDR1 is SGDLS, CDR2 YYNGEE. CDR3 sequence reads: CASSISGRGNEQFF. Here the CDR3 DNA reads TGTGCCAGCAGCATTAGCGGGAGAGGCAATGAGCAGTTCTTC.

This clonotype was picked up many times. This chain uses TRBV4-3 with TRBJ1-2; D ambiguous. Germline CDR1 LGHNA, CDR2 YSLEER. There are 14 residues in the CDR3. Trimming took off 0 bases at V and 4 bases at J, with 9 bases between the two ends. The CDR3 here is CASSQDAVGYGYTF. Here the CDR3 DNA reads TGCGCCAGCAGCCAAGATGCAGTCGGCTATGGCTACACCTTC.

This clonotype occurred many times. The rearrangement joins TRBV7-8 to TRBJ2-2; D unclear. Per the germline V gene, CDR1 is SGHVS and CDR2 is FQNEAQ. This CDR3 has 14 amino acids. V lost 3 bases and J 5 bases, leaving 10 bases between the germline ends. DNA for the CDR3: TGTGCCAGCAGCTTGTCGCGTTATACCGGGGAGCTGTTTTTT. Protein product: CASSLSRYTGELFF.

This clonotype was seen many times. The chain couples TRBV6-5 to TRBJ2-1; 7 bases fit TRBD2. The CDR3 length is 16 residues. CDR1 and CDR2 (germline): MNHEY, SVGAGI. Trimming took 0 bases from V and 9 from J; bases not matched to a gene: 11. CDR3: CASSYSTFGGRREQFF. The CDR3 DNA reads TGTGCCAGCAGTTACTCGACCTTTGGCGGGAGACGTGAGCAGTTCTTC.

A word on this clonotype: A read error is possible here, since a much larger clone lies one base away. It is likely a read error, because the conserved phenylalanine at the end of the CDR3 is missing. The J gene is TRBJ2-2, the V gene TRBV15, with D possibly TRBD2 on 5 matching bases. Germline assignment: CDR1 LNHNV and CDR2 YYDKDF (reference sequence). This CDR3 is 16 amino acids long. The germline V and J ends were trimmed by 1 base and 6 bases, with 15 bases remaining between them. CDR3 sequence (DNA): TGTGCCACCAGCAGAGTTCTGACTTCCGGGGCCGGGGAGCTGTTTTCT. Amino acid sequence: CATSRVLTSGAGELFS.

The chain's CDR3 is CASELERSLRGELFF. CDR3 DNA sequence: TGTGCCAGCGAGTTAGAAAGAAGTTTGCGCGGGGAGCTGTTTTTT. The genes are TRBV6-2 or TRBV6-3 and TRBJ2-2; D unclear. This CDR3 contains 15 residues. The V gene's germline CDR1 is MNHEY and CDR2 SVGEGT. V lost 8 bases to trimming and J lost 7 bases, with 20 bases between them.

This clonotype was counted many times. In DNA, the CDR3 is TGTGCCAGTAGTGGGACGGAGAACACCGGGGAGCTGTTTTTT. Translated, it gives CASSGTENTGELFF. This chain links TRBV19 with TRBJ2-2; perhaps D is TRBD1 or TRBD2 (5 bases each). This CDR3 spans 14 amino acids. The V end lost 5 bases, the J end lost 1 base, and 8 bases lay between the germline ends. From germline, CDR1 is LNHDA and CDR2 SQIVND (reference sequence). Full variable domain (remainder filled in from reference TRBV19 and TRBJ2-2): DGGITQSPKYLFRKEGQNVTLSCEQNLNHDAMYWYRQDPGQGLRLIYYSQIVNDFQKGDIAEGYSVSREKKESFPLTVTSAQKNPTAFYLCASSGTENTGELFFGEGSRLTVL.

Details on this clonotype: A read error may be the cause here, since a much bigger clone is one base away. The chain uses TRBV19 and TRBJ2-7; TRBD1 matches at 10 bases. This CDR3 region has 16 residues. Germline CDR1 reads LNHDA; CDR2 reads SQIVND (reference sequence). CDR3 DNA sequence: TGTGCCGGTAGTTCCCCCGGGACAGGGGATCCGTACGAGCAGTACTTC. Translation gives CAGSSPGTGDPYEQYF. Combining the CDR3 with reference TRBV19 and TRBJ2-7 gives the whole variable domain DGGITQSPKYLFRKEGQNVTLSCEQNLNHDAMYWYRQDPGQGLRLIYYSQIVNDFQKGDIAEGYSVSREKKESFPLTVTSAQKNPTAFYLCAGSSPGTGDPYEQYFGPGTRLTVT.